This T cell receptor beta chain emerged from a study of blood T cell repertoires in COVID-19. Study context: Researchers got acute and convalescent COVID-19 samples from the United States, Italy and Spain.

As handled by the study authors: Reference gene primer amplification gave nucleated cell count estimates. Assay used: immunoSEQ multiplex PCR; TCRdb lists only in-frame clones, some missing. V, J and clone size reflect that table, while D and trimming were determined from the DNA. This table holds about 200,000 clones, more than 70% found once. Which cohort a participant joined came from the clinical history participants gave. After removal of 5 bases from V and 5 bases from J, the junction contained 9 bases not matched to a gene. The CDR3 length is 15 residues. Germline V gene data show CDR1 as MNHEY and CDR2 as SVGAGI.

The receptor comes from a woman aged 40 to 50 with acute COVID-19. The sequenced material came from PBMCs or T cells enriched from blood (not recorded which). The chain couples TRBV6-5 to TRBJ1-2; 9 bases are a match to TRBD1. The CDR3 sequence: CASSTPRTGAYGYTF. The CDR3 DNA is TGTGCCAGCAGTACCCCTAGGACAGGGGCTTATGGCTACACCTTC.